This is a list of T cell receptor beta chains from one sample in a study of blood T cell repertoires in COVID-19. Generated by immunoSEQ multiplex PCR, the TCRdb table keeps only in-frame clones and is missing some. Found here are fewer than 450,000 clones, about 87% of them singletons; the top ten hold about 6%. The specimen was peripheral blood. The receptors derive from a woman in her forties or fifties with COVID-19, enrolled during active disease. Each CDR3 is given with its conserved first and last residue. A D gene is named only where the DNA matches it firmly. Rows give clone size only sometimes, using once, few, many, or a class for an expanded clone.

V: TRBV19
size: NA
J: TRBJ2-2
D: TRBD2
CDR3: CASKIAGGPIGELFF
DNA: TGTGCCAGTAAAATAGCGGGAGGGCCTATCGGGGAGCTGTTTTTT

V: TRBV19
size: NA
J: TRBJ2-1
D: TRBD2
CDR3: CASSRGLAPYNEQFF
DNA: TGTGCCAGTAGTAGGGGACTAGCGCCCTACAATGAGCAGTTCTTC

V: TRBV24-1
size: NA
J: TRBJ2-3
D: NA
CDR3: CATSDLRELDTQYF
DNA: TGTGCCACCAGTGATTTGCGGGAGTTAGATACGCAGTATTTT

V: TRBV5-1
size: NA
J: TRBJ2-7
D: TRBD1
CDR3: CASSTGTERNEQYF
DNA: TGCGCCAGCAGTACCGGGACAGAAAGAAACGAGCAGTACTTC

V: TRBV11-3
size: NA
J: TRBJ2-3
D: NA
CDR3: CASSLGRSSDTQYF
DNA: TGTGCCAGCAGCTTAGGTAGATCTTCAGATACGCAGTATTTT

V: TRBV3-1/TRBV3-2
size: NA
J: TRBJ2-2
D: TRBD1
CDR3: CASSLTGGGELFF
DNA: TGTGCCAGCAGCCTAACAGGGGGCGGGGAGCTGTTTTTT

V: TRBV5-4
size: NA
J: TRBJ2-1
D: TRBD1
CDR3: CASSFAARQGAYEQFF
DNA: TGTGCCAGCAGCTTCGCTGCCCGACAGGGGGCTTATGAGCAGTTCTTC

V: TRBV11-3
size: NA
J: TRBJ2-1
D: TRBD2
CDR3: CASSSLTGGTYNEQFF
DNA: TGTGCCAGCAGCTCTCTTACGGGAGGGACATACAATGAGCAGTTCTTC

V: TRBV6-5
size: NA
J: TRBJ2-7
D: NA
CDR3: CASSLQGSSYEQYF
DNA: TGTGCCAGCAGTTTGCAGGGTTCCTCCTACGAGCAGTACTTC

V: TRBV10-3
size: NA
J: TRBJ1-2
D: NA
CDR3: CAISEGTQGNYGYTF
DNA: TGTGCCATCAGTGAGGGGACCCAGGGGAACTATGGCTACACCTTC

V: TRBV27
size: NA
J: TRBJ2-3
D: TRBD2
CDR3: CASSLFFSGSRVDTQYF
DNA: TGTGCCAGCAGTTTATTCTTTAGCGGGAGTAGAGTAGATACGCAGTATTTT

V: TRBV7-9
size: NA
J: TRBJ2-3
D: NA
CDR3: CASAKGGGGKTDTQYF
DNA: TGTGCCAGCGCAAAAGGGGGAGGCGGAAAGACAGATACGCAGTATTTT

V: TRBV12-5
size: NA
J: TRBJ2-5
D: TRBD2
CDR3: CASGLGLAEQETQYF
DNA: TGTGCTAGTGGTTTGGGTCTAGCGGAACAAGAGACCCAGTACTTC

V: TRBV6-2/TRBV6-3
size: NA
J: TRBJ2-4
D: NA
CDR3: CASSYPRGRQYF
DNA: TGTGCCAGCAGTTACCCCCGCGGGCGCCAGTACTTC

V: TRBV24-1
size: NA
J: TRBJ2-1
D: NA
CDR3: CATSDPRARKQFF
DNA: TGTGCCACCAGTGACCCACGAGCAAGAAAGCAGTTCTTC

V: TRBV5-6
size: NA
J: TRBJ1-1
D: NA
CDR3: CASSLVGRTEAFF
DNA: TGTGCCAGCAGCTTGGTAGGGAGAACTGAAGCTTTCTTT

V: TRBV29-1
size: NA
J: TRBJ2-7
D: NA
CDR3: CSVTGNSVDEQYF
DNA: TGCAGCGTCACAGGGAATAGCGTGGACGAGCAGTACTTC

V: TRBV7-3
size: NA
J: TRBJ2-5
D: NA
CDR3: CASSVNSRGTETQYF
DNA: TGTGCCAGCAGCGTAAATTCCAGGGGCACAGAGACCCAGTACTTC

V: TRBV30
size: NA
J: TRBJ1-2
D: TRBD1
CDR3: CAWSSPGQGADGYTF
DNA: TGTGCCTGGAGTTCTCCGGGACAGGGGGCGGATGGCTACACCTTC

V: TRBV4-1
size: NA
J: TRBJ1-5
D: TRBD1
CDR3: CASSLTGEGQPQHF
DNA: TGCGCCAGCAGCCTGACAGGGGAGGGTCAGCCCCAGCATTTT

V: TRBV18
size: NA
J: TRBJ2-5
D: TRBD2
CDR3: CASGLAGGPRETQYF
DNA: TGTGCCAGCGGACTAGCGGGAGGGCCTAGGGAGACCCAGTACTTC

V: TRBV24-1
size: NA
J: TRBJ2-1
D: TRBD2
CDR3: CATSERPGTSYNEQFF
DNA: TGTGCCACCAGTGAAAGACCCGGGACTAGCTACAATGAGCAGTTCTTC

V: TRBV4-3
size: once
J: TRBJ2-7
D: TRBD1
CDR3: CASSQGRDSTYEQYF
DNA: TGCGCCAGCAGCCAAGGCCGGGACAGTACCTACGAGCAGTACTTC

V: TRBV6-2/TRBV6-3
size: NA
J: TRBJ2-7
D: TRBD2
CDR3: CASSRLAGGPYEQYF
DNA: TGTGCCAGCAGTCGACTAGCGGGAGGCCCCTACGAGCAGTACTTC

V: TRBV7-9
size: NA
J: TRBJ2-7
D: TRBD2
CDR3: CASSREAGGYYEQYF
DNA: TGTGCCAGCAGCCGAGAAGCGGGAGGGTATTACGAGCAGTACTTC

V: TRBV6-5
size: NA
J: TRBJ2-2
D: NA
CDR3: CASSRSGTGELFF
DNA: TGTGCCAGCAGTCGGAGCGGCACCGGGGAGCTGTTTTTT

V: TRBV11-2
size: NA
J: TRBJ2-7
D: NA
CDR3: CASSLVRYAIAEQYF
DNA: TGTGCCAGCAGCCTAGTAAGATATGCGATAGCCGAGCAGTACTTC

V: TRBV9
size: NA
J: TRBJ2-3
D: TRBD2
CDR3: CASSVAVGGRITDTQYF
DNA: TGTGCCAGCAGCGTAGCTGTCGGCGGGAGGATCACAGATACGCAGTATTTT

V: TRBV21-1
size: NA
J: TRBJ1-2
D: NA
CDR3: CASSKVGRGYGYTF
DNA: TGTGCCAGCAGCAAGGTCGGACGGGGCTATGGCTACACCTTC

V: TRBV4-1
size: once
J: TRBJ1-4
D: NA
CDR3: CASSLGGRGEKLFF
DNA: TGCGCCAGCAGCCTAGGGGGAAGAGGCGAAAAACTGTTTTTT

V: TRBV27
size: NA
J: TRBJ1-2
D: NA
CDR3: CASSLEGDTGYTF
DNA: TGTGCCAGCAGTTTAGAAGGCGACACGGGCTACACCTTC

V: TRBV2
size: NA
J: TRBJ1-5
D: TRBD1
CDR3: CASSAGTASNQPQHF
DNA: TGTGCCAGCAGCGCCGGGACAGCTAGCAATCAGCCCCAGCATTTT

V: TRBV5-1
size: NA
J: TRBJ1-6
D: NA
CDR3: CASSLGGTNNSPLHF
DNA: TGCGCCAGCAGCCTGGGGGGGACAAATAATTCACCCCTCCACTTT

V: TRBV9
size: NA
J: TRBJ2-4
D: NA
CDR3: CASSPNRVSYIQYF
DNA: TGTGCCAGCAGCCCAAACAGGGTTAGTTACATTCAGTACTTC

V: TRBV7-9
size: NA
J: TRBJ2-7
D: TRBD2
CDR3: CASSSHTSGRAGEQYF
DNA: TGTGCCAGCAGCTCCCACACTAGCGGGAGGGCCGGGGAGCAGTACTTC

V: TRBV18
size: NA
J: TRBJ2-7
D: TRBD2
CDR3: CASSSSGSRYEQYF
DNA: TGTGCCAGCTCGAGTAGCGGGAGTAGGTACGAGCAGTACTTC

V: TRBV10-2
size: few
J: TRBJ2-2
D: NA
CDR3: CASSDFDYNTGELFF
DNA: TGCGCCAGCAGTGATTTCGACTACAACACCGGGGAGCTGTTTTTT

V: TRBV28
size: NA
J: TRBJ1-5
D: TRBD1
CDR3: CASQQGEKQPQHF
DNA: TGTGCCAGCCAACAGGGGGAAAAGCAGCCCCAGCATTTT

V: TRBV19
size: NA
J: TRBJ2-3
D: TRBD2
CDR3: CASSTPGGRASISTADTQYF
DNA: TGTGCCAGCTCTACACCGGGCGGGAGGGCCAGTATAAGTACGGCAGATACGCAGTATTTT

V: TRBV24-1
size: NA
J: TRBJ2-2
D: NA
CDR3: CATQQGSHTGELFF
DNA: TGTGCCACCCAGCAGGGGAGTCACACCGGGGAGCTGTTTTTT

V: TRBV7-8
size: NA
J: TRBJ2-1
D: NA
CDR3: CASSTPEGNEQFF
DNA: TGTGCCAGCAGCACCCCGGAGGGGAATGAGCAGTTCTTC

V: TRBV6-5
size: NA
J: TRBJ2-7
D: NA
CDR3: CASTKTTSSYEQYF
DNA: TGTGCCAGCACAAAGACAACTAGCTCCTACGAGCAGTACTTC

V: TRBV27
size: NA
J: TRBJ2-7
D: TRBD1
CDR3: CASSSQGAPEQYF
DNA: TGTGCCAGCAGTTCACAGGGGGCGCCTGAGCAGTACTTC

V: TRBV19
size: NA
J: TRBJ1-1
D: NA
CDR3: CASSINGNTEAFF
DNA: TGTGCCAGTAGTATCAACGGGAACACTGAAGCTTTCTTT

V: TRBV6-6
size: NA
J: TRBJ2-3
D: TRBD2
CDR3: CASSYSASGSTDTQYF
DNA: TGTGCCAGCAGTTACTCTGCTAGCGGAAGCACAGATACGCAGTATTTT